Sequencing of this T cell receptor beta chain was carried out in a study of cytomegalovirus exposure and HLA in healthy donors. Whole-study context: Unique TCRs numbering around 85 million, obtained from HLA-typed donors, made up an early data release. General study points: According to an earlier analysis, most TCR beta V segments yielded productive rearrangements about 87% or about 30% of the time. An assumption of roughly uniform sequencing depth across donors underlay the presence/absence analyses. Reportedly, TCR beta sequences accurately predicted HLA-A and HLA-B alleles in most subjects.

It was with 60 Vbeta and 13 Jbeta primers that the PCR ran. Generated by immunoSEQ multiplex PCR, the TCRdb table keeps only in-frame clones and is missing some. Here the sample spans some 200,000 clones, 75% to 90% being singletons. The CDR3 sequence is 13 residues long. Germline-derived CDR1 and CDR2 are SNHLY and FYNNEI. To note about this clone: The target antigen is unknown. An end of the junction differs from the germline gene, which may be a read error.

The receptor was isolated from a young woman in good health and CMV-seronegative. Sequenced: PBMCs. The rearrangement joins TRBV2 to TRBJ1-2, with 9 nucleotides matching TRBD1. DNA of the CDR3: TGTGCCAGCAGGGGGACAGGGCACTACGGCTACACCTTC. Its translation: CASRGTGHYGYTF.